The rows below give T cell receptor beta chains drawn from one sample of a study of blood T cells in healthy people across ages. Each CDR3 protein is one row after TCRdb ran MiXCR on the 5' RACE reads. Of 1 million or so distinct CDR3 sequences in the sample, 45% are singletons; the top ten hold under 20%. Sample: blood. The source of these receptors is a woman aged 55-69 years in good health. Both conserved end residues are part of each CDR3. A D gene is named only where the DNA matches it firmly. Clone size, where shown, is once, few, many, or a class for clones that have expanded.

v_gene,d_gene,abundance,j_gene,CDR3aa,CDR3nt
TRBV7-8,NA,NA,TRBJ2-7,CASSFPGNARSYEQYF,TGTGCCAGCAGCTTTCCTGGGAATGCTCGCTCCTACGAGCAGTACTTC
TRBV9,TRBD2,NA,TRBJ2-2,CASSARETSGTSRAGELFF,TGTGCCAGCAGCGCTCGTGAAACTAGCGGGACAAGTAGAGCCGGGGAGCTGTTTTTT
TRBV20-1,TRBD2,once,TRBJ2-7,CSASPVAGVSAYEQYF,TGCAGTGCTAGCCCCGTAGCGGGAGTCAGCGCCTACGAGCAGTACTTC
TRBV12-3/TRBV12-4,NA,many,TRBJ2-7,CASSLPSSYEQYF,TGTGCCAGCAGCTTACCTAGTAGCTACGAGCAGTACTTC
TRBV7-2,TRBD2,few,TRBJ2-7,CASSLNVAGGPYEQYF,TGTGCCAGCAGCTTAAACGTGGCGGGAGGGCCCTACGAGCAGTACTTC
TRBV2,NA,NA,TRBJ2-7,CASPPRAGPSYEQYF,TGTGCCAGCCCCCCCAGGGCAGGCCCGTCCTACGAGCAGTACTTC
TRBV20-1,TRBD1,NA,TRBJ1-1,CSANDRVRTEAFF,TGCAGTGCAAACGACAGGGTGAGGACTGAAGCTTTCTTT
TRBV14,TRBD2,NA,TRBJ2-1,CASSPGTSVDKEQFF,TGTGCCAGCAGCCCTGGGACTAGCGTGGACAAGGAGCAGTTCTTC
TRBV7-8,NA,few,TRBJ2-3,CASSLMTGTDTQYF,TGTGCCAGCAGCTTAATGACAGGCACAGATACGCAGTATTTT
TRBV27,NA,NA,TRBJ2-1,CAISRRQADEQFF,TGTGCCATCAGTCGAAGACAGGCGGATGAGCAGTTCTTC
TRBV7-9,NA,NA,TRBJ2-3,CASSDHVTDTQYF,TGTGCCAGCAGCGACCACGTCACAGATACGCAGTATTTT
TRBV30,NA,NA,TRBJ1-1,CAWSVGTVHRNTEAFF,TGTGCCTGGAGTGTTGGTACCGTTCATAGGAACACTGAAGCTTTCTTT
TRBV20-1,NA,NA,TRBJ1-2,CSARDPAGVESYYGYTF,TGCAGTGCTAGAGATCCTGCAGGGGTGGAGTCGTACTATGGCTACACCTTC
TRBV7-2,TRBD2,once,TRBJ2-1,CASSQTSGDYNGQFF,TGTGCCAGCAGTCAGACTAGCGGGGATTACAATGGGCAGTTCTTC
TRBV5-5,TRBD1,NA,TRBJ2-1,CASSFLNRGGEQFF,TGTGCCAGCAGCTTTCTTAACAGGGGCGGGGAGCAGTTCTTC
TRBV5-1,NA,NA,TRBJ1-5,CASSLESGAQPQHF,TGCGCCAGCAGCTTGGAATCAGGGGCCCAGCCCCAGCATTTT
TRBV3-1,NA,NA,TRBJ2-1,CASSQDMAGISYNEQFF,TGTGCCAGCAGCCAAGATATGGCAGGGATCTCCTACAATGAGCAGTTCTTC
TRBV5-1,NA,few,TRBJ2-3,CASSVGQVDTQYF,TGCGCCAGCAGCGTGGGGCAGGTTGATACGCAGTATTTT
TRBV11-1,NA,NA,TRBJ2-5,CASSKGFNEQYF,TGTGCCAGCAGCAAGGGGTTCAATGAGCAGTACTTC
TRBV6-5,TRBD1,few,TRBJ2-5,CASTPDRAKTQYF,TGTGCCAGCACTCCCGACAGGGCAAAGACCCAGTACTTC
TRBV5-1,NA,NA,TRBJ2-3,CASSLVRGAGPTDTQYF,TGCGCCAGCAGCTTGGTGAGGGGCGCGGGCCCCACAGATACGCAGTATTTT
TRBV7-8,NA,few,TRBJ2-5,CASSLAPRGRGETQYF,TGTGCCAGCAGCTTAGCTCCACGGGGGCGAGGAGAGACCCAGTACTTC
TRBV20-1,NA,few,TRBJ2-7,CSARDRQENYEQYF,TGCAGTGCTAGAGATCGGCAGGAAAACTACGAGCAGTACTTC
TRBV12-3/TRBV12-4,TRBD2,NA,TRBJ2-1,CASSPGTSGRRPYNEQFF,TGTGCCAGCAGTCCCGGGACTAGCGGGAGAAGACCCTACAATGAGCAGTTCTTC
TRBV10-3,TRBD1,few,TRBJ1-6,CAISGDSDSPPHF,TGTGCCATCAGTGGGGACAGCGATTCACCCCCCCACTTT
TRBV4-2,NA,few,TRBJ2-1,CASSQDETGVGNEQFF,TGTGCCAGCAGCCAAGATGAGACGGGAGTGGGCAATGAGCAGTTCTTC